A selection of T cell receptor beta chains follows, all from one sample in a study of blood T cell repertoires in COVID-19. Generated by immunoSEQ multiplex PCR, the TCRdb table keeps only in-frame clones and is missing some. The sample holds around 70,000 clones; about 90% are singletons and the top ten take 6% to 8%. The sequencing sample was made of peripheral blood. All receptors come from a human donor in a cohort sampled during active COVID-19. CDR3s include the opening cysteine and the closing phenylalanine or tryptophan. A D gene is named only where the DNA matches it firmly. Not every row has a clone size; where given, it reads once, few, many or a size class.

j_call d_call clone_size v_call cdr3_aa cdr3_nt
TRBJ2-3 TRBD1 NA TRBV29-1 CSVEATGTDTQYF TGCAGCGTTGAAGCGACAGGGACAGATACGCAGTATTTT
TRBJ1-1 NA NA TRBV7-8 CASSWGVGNTEAFF TGTGCCAGCAGCTGGGGGGTCGGAAACACTGAAGCTTTCTTT
TRBJ2-1 TRBD1 NA TRBV7-9 CASSAGTGDGNEQFF TGTGCCAGCAGCGCCGGGACAGGGGATGGCAATGAGCAGTTCTTC
TRBJ2-2 TRBD2 NA TRBV7-2 CASVLAGGNTGELFF TGTGCCAGCGTTCTAGCGGGAGGGAACACCGGGGAGCTGTTTTTT
TRBJ1-2 NA NA TRBV4-1 CASSQGLNYGYTF TGCGCCAGCAGCCAAGGACTGAACTATGGCTACACCTTC
TRBJ2-7 NA NA TRBV12-3/TRBV12-4 CASTQGREGVQYF TGTGCCAGCACCCAGGGGAGGGAAGGAGTGCAGTACTTC
TRBJ2-7 TRBD2 NA TRBV2 CASSEGLAGTYEQYF TGTGCCAGCAGTGAAGGGCTAGCGGGAACCTACGAGCAGTACTTC
TRBJ2-1 TRBD1 NA TRBV5-1 CASSWTGHNEQFF TGCGCCAGCAGCTGGACAGGTCACAATGAGCAGTTCTTC
TRBJ1-4 NA NA TRBV6-2/TRBV6-3 CASSYSQGEKLFF TGTGCCAGCAGTTATTCCCAGGGGGAAAAACTGTTTTTT
TRBJ1-4 NA NA TRBV19 CASSIATNEKLFF TGTGCCAGTAGTATCGCAACTAATGAAAAACTGTTTTTT
TRBJ1-2 NA NA TRBV4-2 CASSQAPSGPRYGYTF TGTGCCAGCAGCCAGGCTCCTTCAGGGCCCAGATATGGCTACACCTTC
TRBJ2-1 NA NA TRBV6-4 CASTPSDEQFF TGTGCCAGCACCCCTTCTGATGAGCAGTTCTTC
TRBJ2-3 NA NA TRBV24-1 CATSDRGESTDTQYF TGTGCCACCAGTGACCGCGGGGAGTCCACAGATACGCAGTATTTT
TRBJ1-5 TRBD1 NA TRBV28 CASTPSGTGNQPQHF TGTGCCAGCACCCCTTCTGGGACAGGCAATCAGCCCCAGCATTTT
TRBJ2-2 NA NA TRBV12-3/TRBV12-4 CASNWGAGELFF TGTGCCAGCAACTGGGGGGCCGGGGAGCTGTTTTTT
TRBJ2-7 NA NA TRBV20-1 CSAAGSYEQYF TGCAGTGCCGCCGGGTCCTACGAGCAGTACTTC
TRBJ2-7 NA once TRBV25-1 CASSDPAGTDYEQYF TGTGCCAGCAGTGACCCTGCCGGGACTGATTACGAGCAGTACTTC
TRBJ1-2 TRBD1 NA TRBV5-1 CASSLDTGDYGYTF TGCGCCAGCAGCTTGGACACAGGGGACTATGGCTACACCTTC
TRBJ2-5 TRBD1 NA TRBV2 CASSPGQGNQETQYF TGTGCCAGCAGTCCGGGACAGGGGAACCAAGAGACCCAGTACTTC
TRBJ1-5 NA NA TRBV28 CASSLRTDIPPQHF TGTGCCAGCAGTTTGAGGACGGACATACCGCCCCAGCATTTT
TRBJ1-3 NA NA TRBV7-8 CASSLDHRSSGNTIYF TGTGCCAGCAGCTTAGACCACCGGAGCTCTGGAAACACCATATATTTT
TRBJ2-2 TRBD2 NA TRBV6-2/TRBV6-3 CASNPSGRGGELFF TGTGCCAGCAACCCTAGCGGGAGGGGAGGGGAGCTGTTTTTT
TRBJ1-6 TRBD1 NA TRBV4-1 CASSPSRDRARSYNSPLHF TGCGCCAGCAGCCCGTCCCGGGACAGGGCACGGTCCTATAATTCACCCCTCCACTTT
TRBJ2-7 TRBD1 NA TRBV6-5 CASSRDRDSYEQYF TGTGCCAGCAGCCGGGACAGGGATTCCTACGAGCAGTACTTC
TRBJ2-5 TRBD2 once TRBV3-1/TRBV3-2 CASSQDIAGGQEETQYF TGTGCCAGCAGCCAAGATATCGCGGGGGGGCAGGAAGAGACCCAGTACTTC
TRBJ1-3 TRBD1 NA TRBV23-1 CASSHSTGQGEGNTIYF TGCGCCAGCAGTCACTCAACAGGACAGGGGGAAGGAAACACCATATATTTT
TRBJ1-4 TRBD1 NA TRBV28 CAGGGTGYEKLFF TGTGCTGGGGGTGGGACAGGGTACGAAAAACTGTTTTTT
TRBJ2-7 TRBD2 NA TRBV18 CASSRGTSDEQYF TGTGCCAGCTCCCGCGGGACTAGCGACGAGCAGTACTTC
TRBJ1-1 TRBD1 NA TRBV7-2 CASSLGTANTEAFF TGTGCCAGCAGCCTCGGGACAGCAAACACTGAAGCTTTCTTT
TRBJ2-7 TRBD1 NA TRBV28 CASSEIGDRGWYEQYF TGTGCCAGCAGTGAGATAGGGGACAGGGGCTGGTACGAGCAGTACTTC
TRBJ1-4 NA NA TRBV10-2 CASSESREKLFF TGCGCCAGCAGTGAGTCACGGGAAAAACTGTTTTTT
TRBJ1-2 NA NA TRBV6-5 CASSYATNRASGYTF TGTGCCAGCAGTTACGCCACCAACAGGGCCTCTGGCTACACCTTC
TRBJ2-1 TRBD2 NA TRBV4-2 CASSQVGRANNEQFF TGTGCCAGCAGCCAAGTCGGGAGGGCGAACAATGAGCAGTTCTTC
TRBJ1-2 NA NA TRBV4-3 CASSQAQGGGYGYTF TGCGCCAGCAGCCAAGCTCAGGGCGGGGGGTATGGCTACACCTTC
TRBJ1-1 NA NA TRBV7-2 CASSLVSGMNTEAFF TGTGCCAGCAGCTTAGTTTCGGGGATGAACACTGAAGCTTTCTTT
TRBJ2-1 TRBD2 NA TRBV18 CASSPLGPGGGPSGNEQFF TGTGCCAGCTCACCATTAGGTCCGGGCGGGGGGCCATCGGGCAATGAGCAGTTCTTC
TRBJ2-1 NA NA TRBV6-5 CASRPPNYNEQFF TGTGCCAGCAGGCCCCCTAACTACAATGAGCAGTTCTTC
TRBJ2-1 TRBD2 NA TRBV7-2 CASSLLALAGAASYNEQFF TGTGCCAGCAGCTTGCTAGCTCTAGCGGGAGCGGCCTCCTACAATGAGCAGTTCTTC
TRBJ2-2 NA once TRBV28 CASRPTGFGAGELFF TGTGCCAGCAGACCAACAGGGTTCGGGGCCGGGGAGCTGTTTTTT
TRBJ2-5 NA NA TRBV7-2 CASSQNQAGIQETQYF TGTGCCAGCAGCCAAAACCAGGCGGGCATCCAAGAGACCCAGTACTTC
TRBJ2-5 TRBD2 NA TRBV5-4 CASSPPTSGQETQYF TGTGCCAGCAGCCCTCCCACTAGCGGGCAAGAGACCCAGTACTTC
TRBJ1-2 TRBD1 NA TRBV6-2/TRBV6-3 CASSKTGGLGYGYTF TGTGCCAGCAGCAAGACAGGGGGTCTGGGCTATGGCTACACCTTC
TRBJ2-5 TRBD2 NA TRBV2 CASSFMGGGQETQYF TGTGCCAGCAGCTTTATGGGCGGGGGCCAAGAGACCCAGTACTTC
TRBJ1-3 TRBD1 NA TRBV4-3 CASSQDRPPGGGGNTIYF TGCGCCAGCAGCCAAGATCGCCCCCCAGGGGGCGGCGGGAACACCATATATTTT
TRBJ2-1 NA NA TRBV19 CASSIAAGGNEQFF TGTGCCAGTAGTATAGCGGCAGGAGGGAATGAGCAGTTCTTC
TRBJ1-1 NA NA TRBV10-3 CAISESVRNTEAFF TGTGCCATCAGTGAGTCGGTCAGGAACACTGAAGCTTTCTTT
TRBJ1-5 NA once TRBV6-4 CASSERPRRNQPQHF TGTGCCAGCAGTGAGAGGCCCCGACGGAATCAGCCCCAGCATTTT
TRBJ2-7 NA NA TRBV19 CASSMPGGQYF TGTGCCAGTAGTATGCCCGGAGGGCAGTACTTC
TRBJ1-6 NA NA TRBV12-5 CASGRGQGHANSPLHF TGTGCTAGTGGTAGAGGGCAGGGACACGCTAATTCACCCCTCCACTTT
TRBJ1-2 NA NA TRBV2 CAGRADGNYGYTF TGTGCCGGCCGAGCGGACGGCAACTATGGCTACACCTTC
TRBJ1-5 TRBD1 once TRBV7-2 CASSLGQGPNQPQHF TGTGCCAGCAGCTTAGGACAGGGGCCAAATCAGCCCCAGCATTTT
TRBJ2-2 TRBD2 NA TRBV30 CAWILLGGGTGELFF TGTGCCTGGATTCTCCTAGGCGGGGGGACCGGGGAGCTGTTTTTT
TRBJ1-5 NA NA TRBV28 CASSPGDGEPQHF TGTGCCAGCAGCCCAGGGGACGGGGAGCCCCAGCATTTT
TRBJ2-3 NA NA TRBV11-2 CASSFGRASTDTQYF TGTGCCAGCAGCTTCGGCAGGGCTAGCACAGATACGCAGTATTTT